This is a list of T cell receptor beta chains from one sample in a study of blood T cells in healthy people across ages. MiXCR, run by TCRdb on the 5' RACE reads, gives a single entry per CDR3 protein. The repertoire has 1.5 million to 2 million distinct CDR3 sequences, roughly 28% of them found once; the top ten carry around 7.7%. The sample taken for sequencing was blood. Receptors were obtained from a woman aged 25 to 39 in good health. Both conserved end residues are trimmed from each CDR3.

v_call cdr3_length cdr3_aa
TRBV4-1 13 ASSQESDSRYGYT
TRBV2 12 ASSWAAYYSPLH
TRBV10-2 14 ASSNPSERRMVEQY
TRBV12-3/TRBV12-4 14 ASSLGSGVGPDTQY
TRBV10-3 12 AISEYDTNPEAF
TRBV29-1 10 SVGTGNEKLF
TRBV10-3 11 AIRSMDNYGYT
TRBV7-9 15 ASSLVASGGHTDTQY
TRBV24-1 15 ATSPAGTSGSTDTQY
TRBV7-2 14 ASSAPGQLRNTEAF
TRBV5-1 12 ASSLQRGEETQY
TRBV7-9 13 ASSTRGTPDGTQY
TRBV12-3/TRBV12-4 12 ASSLGDRAGIQY
TRBV29-1 10 SVAGVTYEQY
TRBV20-1 14 SALLWGARGNTEAF
TRBV11-2 11 ASSLTQGGVVF
TRBV4-3 14 ASSQEGGPPSEKLF
TRBV7-2 13 ASSYRVSSTDTQY
TRBV2 11 ASRSEWNTEAF
TRBV7-2 12 ASSPGQEVETQY
TRBV28 12 ASSSNRQIYEQY
TRBV7-9 12 ASSLNEYNSPLH
TRBV4-1 15 ASSQDWGAGEGETQY
TRBV15 16 ATSREAQSDSGANVLT
TRBV7-6 13 ACSLAGLDQETQY
TRBV18 12 ASSRDSASYEQY
TRBV7-2 9 ASSLTIEQY
TRBV6-5 13 ASSTPSGMEYEQY
TRBV2 12 ASRPQGGTDTQY
TRBV6-6 12 ASKGGGDQETQY
TRBV5-1 13 ASSLEGGGAGELF
TRBV6-6 11 ASVGAGIYEQY
TRBV6-5 11 ASSYSRKGEAF
TRBV20-1 9 SALRRETQY
TRBV10-3 11 AIGQGAGETQY
TRBV7-2 13 ASSLRQGLTDTQY
TRBV15 14 ATSRAPQASGNTIY
TRBV2 12 ASMRGGSYNEQF
TRBV7-9 12 ASSHRDFTDTQY
TRBV7-3 11 ASSPWVGAEQF
TRBV2 13 ASSAFGGPGYEQY
TRBV10-2 13 ASSEELAGSYEQY
TRBV4-3 14 ASSQEAGRGMDIQY
TRBV7-2 13 ASTPGGSRSYEQY
TRBV7-9 11 ASSGTGEYGQY
TRBV10-3 11 ASSGGANNEQF
TRBV6-5 13 ASSYPTRDPTEAF
TRBV27 12 ASSQRIANEKLF
TRBV20-1 15 SASSGRSIGDTGELF
TRBV2 10 ASTPRRETQY